These 31 T cell receptor beta chains originate from one sample sequenced in a study of OX40 agonist ivuxolimab in advanced cancers. Receptor libraries were prepared by the immunoSEQ multiplex PCR assay. As stored in TCRdb, this immuneACCESS dataset retains in-frame rearrangements with V and J assigned. A fraction of the clones does not appear; measured against another copy, unresolved V genes explain less than half of the discrepancy, and the remainder lacks a known reason. The sample contains tens of thousands of clones, around 80% of them found a single time. 1% of the sample is held by the ten biggest clonotypes. Sequencing was performed on CD4+ or CD8+ T cells sorted from blood, taken in a trial of the OX40 agonist ivuxolimab. All receptors come from an adult with an advanced solid tumor such as melanoma, head and neck, liver or kidney cancer.

The chain links TRBV6-1 to TRBJ2-7; D is undetermined. The CDR3 is 13 amino acids. V shed 6 bases and J shed 5 bases, with 14 bases lying between them. Per the germline V gene, CDR1 is MNHNS and CDR2 is SASEGT. Written as DNA, the CDR3 is TGTGCCAGCAGGCCGGTTGGTGCAAACGAGCAGTACTTC. Its protein product is CASRPVGANEQYF.

The DNA of the CDR3 is TGTGCCATCGGCTCGGGGGTCTCCGGGGCCAACGTCCTGACTTTC. Translation gives CAIGSGVSGANVLTF. The V gene is TRBV10-3, the J gene TRBJ2-6, with D possibly matching TRBD2 (6 bases). The CDR3 runs to 15 residues. V lost 8 bases and J 4 bases, leaving 15 bases between the germline ends. Per germline, CDR1 ENHRY and CDR2 SYGVKD.

The genes are TRBV5-1 and TRBJ2-7; D not resolved. Germline V lookup: CDR1 SGHRS, CDR2 YFSETQ. The V end lost 4 bases, the J end lost 4 bases, and 15 bases lay between the germline ends. The CDR3 consists of 14 residues. CDR3 nucleotides: TGCGCCAGCAGCCTGAGGTCTGATGGGTACGAGCAGTACTTC. This codes for CASSLRSDGYEQYF.

A few counts support this clone. The V and J genes are TRBV18 and TRBJ1-6, with 7 nucleotides matching TRBD1. Germline CDR1 reads KGHSH; CDR2 reads LQKENI. The CDR3 totals 16 residues. With 3 bases clipped from V and 5 bases from J, the junction kept 7 bases outside the gene matches. CDR3 in amino acids: CASSPSTGRNNSPLHF. CDR3 DNA: TGTGCCAGCTCACCCTCGACAGGGAGAAATAATTCACCCCTCCACTTT.

The chain carries TRBV28 and TRBJ2-4; 9 bases agree with TRBD1. The ends lost 7 bases at V and 4 bases at J; junction bases unmatched: 11. CDR1 is MDHEN, CDR2 SYDVKM, per germline. The CDR3 has 16 amino acids. The chain's CDR3 is CASTKDRGPLKNIQYF. In nucleotides, the CDR3 is TGTGCCAGCACCAAGGACAGGGGCCCACTTAAAAACATTCAGTACTTC.

This chain links TRBV30 with TRBJ2-5; D tentatively fits TRBD1 or TRBD2 (5 bases each). Germline V gene lookup returns CDR1 GTSNPN and CDR2 SVGIG (reference sequence). The V end was cut by 5 bases, the J end by 3 bases, with 19 bases between. The CDR3 has 15 amino acids. The DNA for the CDR3 is TGTGCCTGGGAGGGCGGTACGAGGGGCGAAGAGACCCAGTACTTC. This sequence encodes CAWEGGTRGEETQYF.

This chain uses TRBV29-1 with TRBJ1-1; 11 bases match TRBD1. The CDR3 length is 14 residues. Germline CDR1 is SQVTM and CDR2 is ANQGSEA. V was pared by 3 bases and J by 9 bases, with 9 bases of the junction left unmatched. This CDR3 is CSVETSGTGGKAFF. The CDR3 DNA reads as TGCAGCGTTGAGACATCCGGGACAGGGGGGAAAGCTTTCTTT.

The J gene is TRBJ1-4, the V gene TRBV22-1; the table assigns TRBD1, which was not confirmed against the DNA. TRBV22-1 is recorded as a pseudogene. The CDR3 runs 15 residues. The CDR3 nucleotides are TGTCCTGGGAGCGATTACGGGACAGGGGACGAAAAACTGTTTTTT. It is translated as CPGSDYGTGDEKLFF.

The V and J genes are TRBV6-5 and TRBJ1-6; D gene ambiguous. V lost 0 bases, J lost 9 bases, and 12 bases lay in between. CDR1 MNHEY and CDR2 SVGAGI come from the germline V gene. The CDR3 runs 15 residues. The CDR3: CASSYSIDSSSPLHF. The CDR3 bases are TGTGCCAGCAGTTACTCGATTGATTCGTCTTCACCCCTCCACTTT.

The rearrangement joins TRBV4-2 to TRBJ2-2; 11 bases map to TRBD2. There are 17 residues in the CDR3. The germline V gene encodes CDR1 LGHNA and CDR2 YNFKEQ. V was pared by 3 bases and J by 6 bases, with 9 bases of the junction left unmatched. The CDR3 coding sequence is TGTGCCAGCAGCCATTACATAGCGGGGGGGCAGTCCGGGGAGCTGTTTTTT. Its translation: CASSHYIAGGQSGELFF.

This clone was detected a few times. The V gene is TRBV6-5, the J gene TRBJ1-6, with unresolved D. Germline CDR1 and CDR2: MNHEY and SVGAGI. With 0 bases removed from V and 6 bases from J, the gap between germline ends came to 9 bases. The CDR3 extends over 15 amino acids. The CDR3 DNA sequence: TGTGCCAGCAGTTACTCGGTTCTGAGTAATTCACCCCTCCACTTT. This sequence encodes CASSYSVLSNSPLHF.

The chain links TRBV5-1 to TRBJ2-1; D perhaps matches TRBD1 (5 bases). Germline loops: CDR1 SGHRS, CDR2 YFSETQ. With 5 bases removed from V and 0 bases from J, the gap between germline ends came to 15 bases. The CDR3 totals 16 residues. The CDR3 sequence is CASSFRQLGSYNEQFF. In nucleotides, the CDR3 is TGCGCCAGCAGTTTTCGACAGCTAGGCTCCTACAATGAGCAGTTCTTC.

The chain employs TRBV6-5 and TRBJ2-5; D is uncertain. Germline assignment: CDR1 MNHEY and CDR2 SVGAGI. The CDR3 is made up of 15 amino acids. The V gene lost 10 bases and the J gene lost 1 base, with 19 bases spanning the gap. CDR3 residues: CATKESRAPQETQYF. The CDR3, as DNA: TGTGCCACCAAGGAATCTAGAGCCCCCCAAGAGACCCAGTACTTC.

This clone was recorded only once. This chain links TRBV7-9 with TRBJ2-7; TRBD2 is a possible D gene (8 bases). The V and J ends lost 3 bases and 6 bases respectively, with 21 bases between them. Per the germline V gene, CDR1 is SEHNR and CDR2 is FQNEAQ (reference sequence). The CDR3 extends over 16 amino acids. In DNA form, the CDR3 reads TGTGCCAGCAGCTTCCAGGGGGGACTAGGGGAAGGCGAGCAGTACTTC. Translation: CASSFQGGLGEGEQYF.

For the CDR3, the DNA is TGTGCCAGCGCCGGGACAGGGGTGTCCTCACCCCTCCACTTT. This translates into CASAGTGVSSPLHF. J is TRBJ1-6 and V is TRBV2; 10 bases align to TRBD1. This CDR3 has 14 amino acids. The V gene end was trimmed by 8 bases and the J gene end by 10 bases; junction bases not matched to a gene: 8. The germline gives CDR1 SNHLY, CDR2 FYNNEI.

This sequence joins TRBV28 and TRBJ2-5, with D uncertain. CDR3 length equals 11 residues. Germline V gives CDR1 MDHEN, CDR2 SYDVKM. Between the trimmed V and J ends, which lost 7 bases and 6 bases, there was a span of 9 bases. The CDR3 sequence: CASNLQKTQYF. CDR3 bases: TGTGCCAGCAACTTACAGAAGACCCAGTACTTC. The entire variable domain, with the rest obtained from reference TRBV28 and TRBJ2-5, is as follows: DVKVTQSSRYLVKRTGEKVFLECVQDMDHENMFWYRQDPGLGLRLIYFSYDVKMKEKGDIPEGYSVSREKKERFSLILESASTNQTSMYLCASNLQKTQYFGPGTRLLVL.

J is TRBJ1-6 and V is TRBV30; D remains unclear. CDR3 length: 13 residues. In germline, CDR1 is GTSNPN, CDR2 SVGIG (reference sequence). V shed 1 base and J shed 6 bases, with 7 bases lying between them. CDR3 in DNA: TGTGCCTGGAGTGCTGGACTTAATTCACCCCTCCACTTT. Its protein is CAWSAGLNSPLHF. The variable domain in full, completed from reference TRBV30 and TRBJ1-6, reads SQTIHQWPATLVQPVGSPLSLECTVEGTSNPNLYWYRQAAGRGLQLLFYSVGIGQISSEVPQNLSASRPQDRQFILSSKKLLLSDSGFYLCAWSAGLNSPLHFGNGTRLTVT.

The chain joins TRBV18 to TRBJ1-5, with D perhaps TRBD1 (5 bases). CDR1 is KGHSH, CDR2 LQKENI, per germline. The CDR3 covers 17 residues. V lost 0 bases to trimming and J lost 0 bases, with 12 bases between them. The CDR3 DNA reads TGTGCCAGCTCACCACCAGGGGCAGCATATAGCAATCAGCCCCAGCATTTT. This translates into CASSPPGAAYSNQPQHF.

This clone was detected once. V usage is TRBV4-1 and J usage is TRBJ2-3; TRBD2 matches at 11 bases. The germline V gene has CDR1 MGHRA and CDR2 YSYEKL. This CDR3 is 17 amino acids long. V was pared by 0 bases and J by 5 bases, with 7 bases of the junction left unmatched. DNA for the CDR3: TGCGCCAGCAGCCAAGAGGCTAGCGGGGGGAGAATAGATACGCAGTATTTT. Its protein is CASSQEASGGRIDTQYF.

This clone showed up just a few times. The chain uses TRBV5-6 and TRBJ2-7; 8 bases line up with TRBD1. The CDR3 runs to 14 residues. Germline-derived CDR1 and CDR2 are SGHDT and YYEEEE. V lost 7 bases, J lost 3 bases, and 9 bases stayed unmatched. CDR3 in amino acids: CASLVGTGNYEQYF. The CDR3 coding sequence is TGTGCCAGCTTAGTGGGGACAGGAAACTACGAGCAGTACTTC. The full variable domain, its missing parts supplied by reference TRBV5-6 and TRBJ2-7, is DAGVTQSPTHLIKTRGQQVTLRCSPKSGHDTVSWYQQALGQGPQFIFQYYEEEERQRGNFPDRFSGHQFPNYSSELNVNALLLGDSALYLCASLVGTGNYEQYFGPGTRLTVT.

J is TRBJ2-3 and V is TRBV6-1; 10 bases align to TRBD2. Germline CDR1 is MNHNS and CDR2 is SASEGT. The ends lost 4 bases at V and 4 bases at J; junction bases unmatched: 8. The CDR3 totals 16 residues. Here the CDR3 reads CASSVVAGGQADTQYF. CDR3 nucleotides: TGTGCCAGCAGTGTGGTAGCGGGGGGTCAAGCAGATACGCAGTATTTT.

The CDR3 DNA sequence: TGTGCCTGGAGTGTAGGGGGGCAGAGGTACCAGCCCCAGCATTTT. Its translation: CAWSVGGQRYQPQHF. The chain is built from TRBV30 and TRBJ1-5, with D possibly matching TRBD1 (6 bases). V lost 0 bases and J 7 bases, leaving 16 bases between the germline ends. Germline values: CDR1 GTSNPN, CDR2 SVGIG (reference sequence). This CDR3 has 15 amino acids. Complete variable domain (other parts from reference TRBV30 and TRBJ1-5): SQTIHQWPATLVQPVGSPLSLECTVEGTSNPNLYWYRQAAGRGLQLLFYSVGIGQISSEVPQNLSASRPQDRQFILSSKKLLLSDSGFYLCAWSVGGQRYQPQHFGDGTRLSIL.

This rearrangement joins TRBV5-1 to TRBJ2-1, with a tentative D call TRBD2 (6 bases). Germline CDR1 is SGHRS and CDR2 is YFSETQ. This CDR3 spans 13 amino acids. Trimming cost V 4 bases and J 8 bases, with 13 bases left between them. The CDR3: CASSIRGSDEQFF. The CDR3 coding sequence is TGCGCCAGCAGCATCCGGGGGAGTGATGAGCAGTTCTTC.

The chain has TRBV5-6 and TRBJ1-6, with D hard to call. Trimming pared 3 bases from V and 5 bases from J, leaving 15 bases between. Germline V gene lookup returns CDR1 SGHDT and CDR2 YYEEEE. The CDR3 extends over 16 amino acids. CDR3 amino acids: CASSYTLGRNNSPLHF. The CDR3 nucleotides read TGTGCCAGCAGCTACACCCTTGGAAGGAATAATTCACCCCTCCACTTT.

The chain combines TRBV7-3 with TRBJ2-2; 11 bases are shared with TRBD1. Trimming at V came to 5 bases and at J to 6 bases, leaving 5 bases not matched to a gene. Germline CDR1 is SGHTA and CDR2 is FQGTGA. The CDR3 has 15 amino acids. CDR3 DNA sequence: TGTGCCAGCAGCCCGGACAGGGGGCTTTCCGGGGAGCTGTTTTTT. Translating gives CASSPDRGLSGELFF.

The chain combines TRBV7-6 with TRBJ1-1; no clear D. CDR1 SGHVS and CDR2 FNYEAQ come from the germline V gene. Trimming removed 1 base at V and 1 base at J, with 19 bases between. This CDR3 has 18 residues. In DNA form, the CDR3 reads TGTGCCAGCAGCTTAGTTCGTGGCAGACGAAAAGCGAACACTGAAGCTTTCTTT. Translated, it gives CASSLVRGRRKANTEAFF.

The chain carries TRBV21-1 and TRBJ2-3; the D call of TRBD2 is as the table states it, not checked on the DNA. TRBV21-1 is an annotated pseudogene. This CDR3 region has 15 residues. In nucleotides, the CDR3 is TGTGCCAGCAGCCTAATGGGACTTCTTATAGATACGCAGTATTTT. This translates into CASSLMGLLIDTQYF.

This clone was seen only a few times. For the CDR3, the DNA is TGTGCCAGCAGCTTAAATTCAGGGGGCACTGAAGCTTTCTTT. Amino acids: CASSLNSGGTEAFF. J is TRBJ1-1 and V is TRBV7-3; 7 bases map to TRBD1. CDR1 is SGHTA, CDR2 FQGTGA, per germline. The CDR3 is 14 residues long. The V gene end was trimmed by 1 base and the J gene end by 4 bases; junction bases not matched to a gene: 3.

The chain has TRBV6-1 and TRBJ1-1, with D perhaps TRBD1 (6 bases). Germline CDR1 is MNHNS and CDR2 is SASEGT. The length of the CDR3 is 14 residues. Trimming left V 6 bases short and J 1 base short, with 12 bases between. The CDR3 is CASRPGTPNTEAFF. In DNA, the CDR3 is TGTGCCAGCAGACCCGGGACACCGAACACTGAAGCTTTCTTT.

V is TRBV4-1 and J is TRBJ1-2; D remains unclear. This CDR3 region has 15 residues. Germline V gene sequence: CDR1 MGHRA, CDR2 YSYEKL. V lost 1 base and J lost 4, with 13 bases in between. CDR3 bases: TGCGCCAGCAGCCAAGGACAAGATAAAATCTATGGCTACACCTTC. Protein: CASSQGQDKIYGYTF.

This rearrangement joins TRBV6-6 to TRBJ2-3; 16 bases agree with TRBD2. In germline, CDR1 is MNHNY, CDR2 SVGAGI (reference sequence). V lost 7 bases to trimming and J lost 8 bases; unmatched junction nucleotides: 9. This CDR3 comprises 16 residues. CDR3: CASKSPGTSGGGTQYF. CDR3 DNA sequence: TGTGCCAGCAAAAGCCCCGGGACTAGCGGGGGGGGTACGCAGTATTTT.